This T cell receptor (beta chain) was captured by sequencing in a study of Ad26.COV2.S vaccination and SARS-CoV-2 variants. Study as a whole: Enrolled in COV1001, the donor was in the Ad26.COV2.S trial arm, which received the vaccine. General study results and limits: Vaccine and placebo groups showed comparable non-spike TCR breadth. It is possible that the TCR breadth and depth analyses underestimated the total T cell responses.

Treatment here: some 19 received Ad26.COV2.S at low or high dose, single or two shots; roughly five received placebo; per-sample allocation not given. The samples were gathered on day 63 after the first injection of vaccine or placebo. What was given as vaccine was an Ad26 vector encoding Wuhan-strain SARS-CoV-2 spike. Trimming left V 6 bases short and J 3 bases short, with 8 bases between. This CDR3 comprises 12 residues. Germline-derived CDR1 and CDR2 are MNHEY and SVGAGI. Comment on this clone: Its matching antigen is unknown.

Profiling relied on immunoSEQ multiplex PCR, and the TCRdb table lists in-frame clones only, not all of them. The table has fewer than 300,000 clones, more than 70% seen once. The sequenced sample was peripheral blood, obtained in a trial of Ad26.COV2.S vaccine versus placebo. V gene TRBV6-5 combines with J gene TRBJ1-2; D ambiguous. The clonotype originates from a person aged 18-60 years who received the Ad26.COV2.S COVID-19 vaccine or a placebo. The CDR3 sequence: CASRGWDYGYTF. The CDR3 coding sequence is TGTGCCAGCAGGGGCTGGGACTATGGCTACACCTTC.